Given below is one TCR beta chain in context. This specimen belongs to a study of identifying expanded T cells in peripheral blood. Data came from immunoSEQ multiplex PCR; TCRdb stores just in-frame clones and leaves some out. This sample has about 110,000 clones, with around 89% found just once. Germline CDR1 is KGHSH and CDR2 is LQKENI. Trimming removed 2 bases from V and 12 bases from J, with 16 bases in between. This CDR3 is built from 13 residues. The specimen sequenced was blood. The V and J genes are TRBV18 and TRBJ1-1, with D perhaps TRBD1 (6 bases). This TCR was recovered from a person between 18 and 75 years old in good health. The CDR3 reads CASSPNDQGWTFF. In DNA, the CDR3 is TGTGCCAGCTCACCAAACGATCAGGGGTGGACTTTCTTT.